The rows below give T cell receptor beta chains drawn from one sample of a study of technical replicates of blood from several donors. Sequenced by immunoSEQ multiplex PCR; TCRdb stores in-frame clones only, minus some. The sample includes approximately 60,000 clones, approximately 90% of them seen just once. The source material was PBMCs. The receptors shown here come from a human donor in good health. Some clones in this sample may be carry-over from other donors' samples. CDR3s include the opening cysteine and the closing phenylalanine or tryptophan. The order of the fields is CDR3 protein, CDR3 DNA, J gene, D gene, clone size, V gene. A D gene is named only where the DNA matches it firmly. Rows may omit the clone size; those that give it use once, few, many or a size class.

CASSQDTSGSYEQYF | TGTGCCAGCAGCCAAGATACTAGCGGGAGTTACGAGCAGTACTTC | TRBJ2-7 | TRBD2 | medium-sized | TRBV4-2
CASSPGLADTGELFF | TGTGCCAGCAGCCCGGGACTAGCGGACACCGGGGAGCTGTTTTTT | TRBJ2-2 | TRBD2 | - | TRBV4-2
CSVINLGRHTEAFF | TGCAGCGTTATAAATTTAGGGAGGCACACTGAAGCTTTCTTT | TRBJ1-1 | - | - | TRBV29-1
CASSLVIAGPTDTQYF | TGTGCCAGCAGCTTGGTTATAGCGGGACCCACAGATACGCAGTATTTT | TRBJ2-3 | TRBD2 | once | TRBV5-5
CASSPFEGTGELFF | TGTGCCAGCTCACCTTTCGAGGGCACCGGGGAGCTGTTTTTT | TRBJ2-2 | - | - | TRBV18
CASSPPSSYNSPLHF | TGTGCCAGCTCCCCGCCGAGCTCCTATAATTCACCCCTCCACTTT | TRBJ1-6 | - | - | TRBV18
CASSQDLGRTNYGYTF | TGCGCCAGCAGCCAAGATTTGGGCAGGACTAACTATGGCTACACCTTC | TRBJ1-2 | - | once | TRBV4-3
CASSLAIAPRVETQYF | TGTGCCAGCAGCCTAGCTATAGCTCCACGAGTGGAGACCCAGTACTTC | TRBJ2-5 | - | - | TRBV5-6
CASCTGGDSSPLHF | TGTGCCAGCTGTACAGGGGGCGATTCATCACCCCTCCACTTT | TRBJ1-6 | TRBD1 | once | TRBV2
CASSYSYQGSYEQYF | TGTGCCAGCAGTTACTCGTATCAGGGTTCCTACGAGCAGTACTTC | TRBJ2-7 | - | few | TRBV6-5
CASSFGRLDNEQFF | TGTGCCAGCAGCTTCGGGAGGCTTGACAATGAGCAGTTCTTC | TRBJ2-1 | TRBD2 | - | TRBV5-4
CASSLGAGELFF | TGTGCCAGCAGTTTAGGAGCCGGGGAGCTGTTTTTT | TRBJ2-2 | - | few | TRBV28
CATQAAGAGWDEQFF | TGCGCCACTCAAGCAGCGGGGGCCGGGTGGGATGAGCAGTTCTTC | TRBJ2-1 | TRBD2 | - | TRBV5-1
CASSQQSSGAANTGELFF | TGCGCCAGCAGCCAACAGAGTAGCGGGGCCGCGAACACCGGGGAGCTGTTTTTT | TRBJ2-2 | TRBD2 | - | TRBV4-3
CASSYYGDSGANVLTF | TGTGCCAGCAGTTACTACGGAGACTCTGGGGCCAACGTCCTGACTTTC | TRBJ2-6 | - | - | TRBV6-6
CATSREQGIPSYEQYF | TGTGCCACCAGCAGAGAACAGGGGATACCCTCCTACGAGCAGTACTTC | TRBJ2-7 | TRBD1 | - | TRBV15
CASSPAGGRETQYF | TGTGCCAGCAGCCCAGCGGGGGGGCGCGAGACCCAGTACTTC | TRBJ2-5 | TRBD2 | few | TRBV2
CASSQQGYNSPLHF | TGCGCCAGCAGCCAGCAGGGTTATAATTCACCCCTCCACTTT | TRBJ1-6 | - | - | TRBV4-1
CASSLEGQQNTEAFF | TGCGCCAGCAGCTTGGAAGGACAGCAGAACACTGAAGCTTTCTTT | TRBJ1-1 | - | - | TRBV5-1
CASSPLTGLAGGSRELFF | TGCGCCAGCAGCCCACTCACCGGACTAGCGGGGGGGAGCCGGGAGCTGTTTTTT | TRBJ2-2 | TRBD2 | - | TRBV5-1
CASSLASGTTYEQYF | TGTGCCAGCAGCTTAGCTAGCGGGACTACCTACGAGCAGTACTTC | TRBJ2-7 | TRBD2 | - | TRBV7-9
CASSGLGGGLGTEAFF | TGTGCCAGCAGTGGTTTAGGGGGGGGATTAGGGACTGAAGCTTTCTTT | TRBJ1-1 | - | - | TRBV2
CASSLVRAARYGEQYF | TGTGCCAGCAGCTTAGTGCGGGCCGCAAGGTATGGCGAGCAGTACTTC | TRBJ2-7 | - | - | TRBV7-2
CASSLEGRVPPQHF | TGTGCCAGCAGCTTGGAGGGCAGGGTCCCGCCCCAGCATTTT | TRBJ1-5 | - | - | TRBV7-9
CASSSRRTSSYEQYF | TGTGCCAGCAGTTCGCGTAGGACATCATCCTACGAGCAGTACTTC | TRBJ2-7 | - | - | TRBV6-5
CAISPGTGVYTEAFF | TGTGCCATCAGTCCGGGGACAGGGGTTTACACTGAAGCTTTCTTT | TRBJ1-1 | TRBD1 | - | TRBV10-3
CASSPDSGGVKTQYF | TGTGCCAGCAGCCCTGATAGCGGGGGGGTGAAGACCCAGTACTTC | TRBJ2-5 | TRBD2 | - | TRBV4-2